These T cell receptor beta chains were read from a single sample in a study of CD8 T cells in Susac syndrome. One entry per CDR3 protein results from TCRdb running MiXCR on the immunoSEQ multiplex PCR reads. The table shows around 95,000 distinct CDR3 sequences, with around 95% occurring only once. The sequenced material came from CD8+ T cells from PBMCs. Source of these receptors: a human donor with Susac syndrome. The CDR3 runs from the conserved cysteine through the conserved F or W. D genes are given only for firm matches. Size is omitted from some rows. Given values are once, few, many or a class for expanded clones.

TRBJ2-1	TRBV29-1	-	TRBD2	TGCAGCGTGGAGGGACTAGATACCAATGAGCAGTTCTTC	CSVEGLDTNEQFF
TRBJ2-1	TRBV29-1	-	TRBD2	TGCAGCGTTGAAGAAAGGGTTAGCGGGAGGGATCGGTCCTACAATGAGCAGTTCTTC	CSVEERVSGRDRSYNEQFF
TRBJ2-1	TRBV4-1	-	TRBD1	TGCGCCAGCAGCCCAGGCCCCGCGACAGGGGGTGGTAATGAGCAGTTCTTC	CASSPGPATGGGNEQFF
TRBJ2-7	TRBV15	-	-	TGTGCCACCAGCAGAGCGAAAGTCGGCTACGAGCAGTACTTC	CATSRAKVGYEQYF
TRBJ2-5	TRBV6-1	few	TRBD2	TGTGCCAGCAGTGTGGGAGCGGGAGTGCGCGAGACCCAGTACTTC	CASSVGAGVRETQYF
TRBJ2-3	TRBV9	-	-	TGTGCCAGCAGCTCAGAGGTAGATACGCAGTATTTT	CASSSEVDTQYF
TRBJ2-2	TRBV6-5	-	-	TGTGCCAGCAGTTACTCGACTCTGGCAGCGAGAAACACCGGGGAGCTGTTTTTT	CASSYSTLAARNTGELFF
TRBJ2-5	TRBV5-6	-	-	TGTGCCAGCAGCTACGGCGACTTAGAGACCCAGTACTTC	CASSYGDLETQYF
TRBJ1-2	TRBV12-3/TRBV12-4	-	-	TGTGCCAGCGGCCTAGGGGGTAGCTATGGCTACACCTTC	CASGLGGSYGYTF
TRBJ2-1	TRBV12-3/TRBV12-4	-	-	TGTGCCAGCAGTTTAGCAGGTACCGGCTATGAGCAGTTCTTC	CASSLAGTGYEQFF
TRBJ2-5	TRBV24-1	once	-	TGTGCCACCAGTGAATCCGGGACCGGGGGAACCCAGTACTTC	CATSESGTGGTQYF
TRBJ2-7	TRBV7-2	-	TRBD2	TGTGCCAGCAGCCTCACTCGGGGGACTAGCGGACACTCCTACGAGCAGTACTTC	CASSLTRGTSGHSYEQYF
TRBJ2-1	TRBV28	-	-	TGTGCCAGCAGTCCCCACACACCGGAGGAACTCCACAATGAGCAGTTCTTC	CASSPHTPEELHNEQFF
TRBJ2-1	TRBV27	-	TRBD2	TGTGCCAGCGAGACTAGCGGGAATGAGCAGTTCTTC	CASETSGNEQFF
TRBJ2-3	TRBV20-1	-	-	TGCAGTGCTTGGGCTAGTGGCACAGATACGCAGTATTTT	CSAWASGTDTQYF
TRBJ1-1	TRBV20-1	-	TRBD1	TGCAGTGCTTCAGGACAGGCTAACACTGAAGCTTTCTTT	CSASGQANTEAFF
TRBJ2-1	TRBV9	-	TRBD1	TGTGCCAGCAGCGCGACAGGGTCCTACAATGAGCAGTTCTTC	CASSATGSYNEQFF
TRBJ1-2	TRBV29-1	-	TRBD1	TGCAGCGTTGAAGAGGGACAGGGCTATGGCTACACCTTC	CSVEEGQGYGYTF
TRBJ2-7	TRBV5-1	-	-	TGCGCCAGCCGCGTGGGGATCGAGCAGTACTTC	CASRVGIEQYF
TRBJ2-7	TRBV4-1	-	-	TGCGCCAGCAGCCAGGGGGCCGGGTACGAGCAGTACTTC	CASSQGAGYEQYF
TRBJ1-6	TRBV13	once	TRBD1	TGTGCCAGCAGCTTGGGACAGGGAGATGGTCCTTCCCACTTT	CASSLGQGDGPSHF
TRBJ2-7	TRBV6-1	-	-	TGTGCCAGCAGGGAAGGCGGCAGCTCCTACGAGCAGTACTTC	CASREGGSSYEQYF
TRBJ2-2	TRBV12-3/TRBV12-4	-	-	TGTGCCAGCAGTTTGGGGAGGGAGCTGTTTTTT	CASSLGRELFF
TRBJ1-4	TRBV9	once	TRBD1	TGTGCCAGCAGCCGGGGACCCGGGACAGGGGAAAATGAAAAACTGTTTTTT	CASSRGPGTGENEKLFF
TRBJ2-3	TRBV12-3/TRBV12-4	-	-	TGTGCCAGCAGCATCGGAAATACGCAGTATTTT	CASSIGNTQYF
TRBJ2-7	TRBV7-9	-	-	TGTGCCAGCAGCTTAGACTACGAGCAGTACTTC	CASSLDYEQYF
TRBJ2-5	TRBV6-6	-	TRBD2	TGTGCCAGCAGTTACTCGCCTAGCGGGGAGGGAGAGACCCAGTACTTC	CASSYSPSGEGETQYF
TRBJ2-7	TRBV19	-	-	TGTGCCAGTAGTGGCGGGACCTACGAGCAGTACTTC	CASSGGTYEQYF
TRBJ1-1	TRBV13	-	-	TGTGCCAGCAGCTTAGGAGCCCCGAACACTGAAGCTTTCTTT	CASSLGAPNTEAFF
TRBJ2-1	TRBV24-1	-	TRBD1	TGTGCCACCAGTTCCCCGACAGGGGCGAATGAGCAGTTCTTC	CATSSPTGANEQFF
TRBJ2-7	TRBV6-1	-	TRBD2	TGTGCCAGCAGCCGCGTCATCTCAGCGGGAGGCGAGCAGTACTTC	CASSRVISAGGEQYF
TRBJ2-5	TRBV9	-	-	TGTGCCAGCAACCCTGGGAGCCAAGAGACCCAGTACTTC	CASNPGSQETQYF
TRBJ2-3	TRBV14	-	-	TGTGCCAGCAGCCTAAGGGGTACCCGCGCAGATACGCAGTATTTT	CASSLRGTRADTQYF
TRBJ2-5	TRBV6-6	-	-	TGTGCCAGCAGTCCACGGGTGGGCAGGGCAGGAGAGACCCAGTACTTC	CASSPRVGRAGETQYF
TRBJ1-2	TRBV29-1	-	-	TGCAGCGTTCCAGGGGATGGCTACACCTTC	CSVPGDGYTF
TRBJ1-1	TRBV29-1	-	TRBD1	TGCAGCGTCCGGACAGGGACGAACACTGAAGCTTTCTTT	CSVRTGTNTEAFF
TRBJ1-5	TRBV6-2/TRBV6-3	-	TRBD1	TGTGCCAGCAAAAGGGACAGGGGTTATCAGCCCCAGCATTTT	CASKRDRGYQPQHF
TRBJ2-7	TRBV3-1	-	TRBD2	TGTGCCAGCACCCCAGGGACTAGCGGCGAGCAGTACTTC	CASTPGTSGEQYF
TRBJ2-3	TRBV7-6	-	TRBD2	TGTGCCAGCAGCTTAACAGCGGGGGGCACAGATACGCAGTATTTT	CASSLTAGGTDTQYF
TRBJ2-6	TRBV14	-	-	TGTGCCAGCAGCCAAGGAAGCAGGCTTCGGGGGGCCAACGTCCTGACTTTC	CASSQGSRLRGANVLTF
TRBJ2-5	TRBV29-1	once	-	TGCAGCGTTGAAGGGGGGGACACCTTCCAAGAGACCCAGTACTTC	CSVEGGDTFQETQYF
TRBJ2-5	TRBV6-1	-	TRBD2	TGTGCCAGCAGTGAAACCGCGGGAGGGCAAGAGACCCAGTACTTC	CASSETAGGQETQYF
TRBJ1-2	TRBV3-1	-	TRBD1	TGTGCCAGCAGCGACAGGACAGGCTCGCGCTACACCTTC	CASSDRTGSRYTF
TRBJ2-6	TRBV4-1	once	-	TGCGCCAGCAGCCCGAATCGGGGGTCTGGGGCCAACGTCCTGACTTTC	CASSPNRGSGANVLTF